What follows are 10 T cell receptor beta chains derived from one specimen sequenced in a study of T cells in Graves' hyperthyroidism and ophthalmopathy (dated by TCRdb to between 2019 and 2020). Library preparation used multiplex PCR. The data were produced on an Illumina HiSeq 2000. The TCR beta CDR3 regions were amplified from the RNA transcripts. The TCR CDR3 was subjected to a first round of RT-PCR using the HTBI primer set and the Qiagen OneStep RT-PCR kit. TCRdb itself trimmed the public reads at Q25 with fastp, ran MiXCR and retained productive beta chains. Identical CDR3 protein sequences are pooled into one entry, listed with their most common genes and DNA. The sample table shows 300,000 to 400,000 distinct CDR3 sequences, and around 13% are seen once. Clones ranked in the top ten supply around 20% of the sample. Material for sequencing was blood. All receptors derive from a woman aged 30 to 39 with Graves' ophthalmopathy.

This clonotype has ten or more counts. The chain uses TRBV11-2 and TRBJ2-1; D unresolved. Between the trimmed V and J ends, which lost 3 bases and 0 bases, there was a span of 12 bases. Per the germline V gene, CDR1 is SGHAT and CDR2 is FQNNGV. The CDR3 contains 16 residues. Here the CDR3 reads CASSFSVLSSYNEQFF. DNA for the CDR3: TGTGCCAGCAGCTTTTCGGTTTTAAGCTCCTACAATGAGCAGTTCTTC.

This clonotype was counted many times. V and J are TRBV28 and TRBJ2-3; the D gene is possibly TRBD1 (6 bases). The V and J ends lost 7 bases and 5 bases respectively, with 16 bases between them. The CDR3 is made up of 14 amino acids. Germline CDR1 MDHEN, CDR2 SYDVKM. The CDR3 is CASTSGAWGDTQYF. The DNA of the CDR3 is TGTGCCAGCACCTCAGGGGCATGGGGAGATACGCAGTATTTT.

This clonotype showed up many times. CDR3 region: CASSSPDRNTEAFF. The CDR3 DNA is TGTGCCAGCAGTTCCCCGGACAGGAACACTGAAGCTTTCTTT. The rearrangement links TRBV28 to TRBJ1-1; TRBD1 might be the D (6 bases). This CDR3 is built from 14 residues. Trimming left V 4 bases short and J 1 base short, with 10 bases between. From germline, CDR1 is MDHEN and CDR2 SYDVKM.

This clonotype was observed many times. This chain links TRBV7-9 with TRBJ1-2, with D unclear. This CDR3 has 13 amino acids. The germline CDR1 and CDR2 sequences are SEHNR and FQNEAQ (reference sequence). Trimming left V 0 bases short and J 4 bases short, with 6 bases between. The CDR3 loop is CASSLAEIYGYTF. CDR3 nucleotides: TGTGCCAGCAGCTTAGCAGAAATCTATGGCTACACCTTC.

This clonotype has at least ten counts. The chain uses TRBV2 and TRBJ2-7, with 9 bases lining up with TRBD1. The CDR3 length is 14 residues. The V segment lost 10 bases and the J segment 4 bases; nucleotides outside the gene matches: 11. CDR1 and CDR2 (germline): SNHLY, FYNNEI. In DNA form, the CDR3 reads TGTGCCACTTCTCCCGGGACAGGGTCTTACGAGCAGTACTTC. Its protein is CATSPGTGSYEQYF.

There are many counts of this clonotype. CDR3 in amino acids: CASSLSVSGGSYGYTF. The CDR3 nucleotides read TGTGCCAGCAGTTTATCGGTTTCTGGAGGAAGCTATGGCTACACCTTC. The J gene is TRBJ1-2, the V gene TRBV27; D is undetermined. Trimming took off 0 bases at V and 4 bases at J, with 15 bases between the two ends. There are 16 residues in the CDR3. CDR1 and CDR2 from the germline V gene are MNHEY and SMNVEV (reference sequence).

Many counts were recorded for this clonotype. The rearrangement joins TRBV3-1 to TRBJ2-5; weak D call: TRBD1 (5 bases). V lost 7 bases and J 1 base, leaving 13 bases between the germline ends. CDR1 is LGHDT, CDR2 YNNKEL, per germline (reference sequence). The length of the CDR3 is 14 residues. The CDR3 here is CASKNLGAQETQYF. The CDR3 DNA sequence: TGTGCCAGCAAAAACCTTGGGGCCCAAGAGACCCAGTACTTC.

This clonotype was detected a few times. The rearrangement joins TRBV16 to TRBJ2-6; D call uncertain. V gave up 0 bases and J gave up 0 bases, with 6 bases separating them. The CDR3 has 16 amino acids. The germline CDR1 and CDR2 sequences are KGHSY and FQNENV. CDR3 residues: CASSQSHSSGANVLTF. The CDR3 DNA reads TGTGCCAGCAGCCAATCTCACAGCTCTGGGGCCAACGTCCTGACTTTC.

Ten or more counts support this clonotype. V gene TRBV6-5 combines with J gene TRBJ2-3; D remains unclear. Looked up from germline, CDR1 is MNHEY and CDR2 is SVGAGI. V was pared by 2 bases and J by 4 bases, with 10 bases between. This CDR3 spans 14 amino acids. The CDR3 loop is CASSYREGADTQYF. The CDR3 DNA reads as TGTGCCAGCAGTTACCGCGAAGGCGCAGATACGCAGTATTTT.

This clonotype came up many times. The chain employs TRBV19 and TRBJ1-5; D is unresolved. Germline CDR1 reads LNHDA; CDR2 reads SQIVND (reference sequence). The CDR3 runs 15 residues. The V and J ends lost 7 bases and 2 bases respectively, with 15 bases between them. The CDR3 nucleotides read TGTGCCAGTACCACCTCCGGGCTCGGCAATCAGCCCCAGCATTTT. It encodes CASTTSGLGNQPQHF.